The entry below describes one T cell receptor beta chain. These data belong to a study of blood T cell repertoires in COVID-19. Trimming left V 8 bases short and J 0 bases short, with 11 bases between. Looked up from germline, CDR1 is KGHSH and CDR2 is LQKENI. The CDR3 runs to 15 residues. TCRdb keeps only in-frame clones here, not all; method: immunoSEQ multiplex PCR. The table shows 85,000 to 100,000 clones, with 90% occurring only once. The source material was peripheral blood. The V gene is TRBV18, the J gene TRBJ1-6; maybe TRBD1 (5 bases). This clonotype was obtained from a man aged 55 to 70 with acute or convalescent COVID-19. The DNA for the CDR3 is TGTGCCAGCCGGGACGGGAGCTCCTATAATTCACCCCTCCACTTT. Its protein is CASRDGSSYNSPLHF.